This TCR beta chain originates from a study of T-cell reconstitution after alpha-beta-depleted transplantation in children. Study results and limitations: The origin of high day-60 TCRbeta diversity in some patients lay in surviving recipient T cells and thymic progenitors.

The V end lost 7 bases, the J end lost 0 bases, and 7 bases lay between the germline ends. The CDR3 sequence is 13 residues long. As it was prepared, the TCRbeta library received unique molecular identifiers. One entry per CDR3 protein, called by TCRdb with MiXCR from the PCR reads. The top ten hold 25% to 30% of the sample, which has around 450,000 distinct CDR3 sequences, roughly 44% seen once. At least ten counts were recorded for this clonotype. The antigen remains undetermined. Sequencing used PBMCs, obtained before TCRalphabeta/CD19-depleted stem cell transplant. The origin of this receptor is a girl aged 2 to 10 with aplastic anemia, due to receive a stem cell transplant. This chain links TRBV12-3 or TRBV12-4 with TRBJ1-5; D gene unclear. The CDR3 sequence is CASTLNSNQPQHF. The CDR3 DNA follows: TGTGCCAGCACCCTAAATAGCAATCAGCCCCAGCATTTT.